The rows below give T cell receptor beta chains drawn from one sample of a study of blood T cell repertoires in COVID-19. Some clones are missing from TCRdb's copy, which holds only in-frame ones; the method was immunoSEQ multiplex PCR. The profile shows around 49,000 clones, roughly four fifths of them singletons. Sequencing was performed on peripheral blood. The receptor source for this set is a woman aged 60-75 years with acute or convalescent COVID-19. Each CDR3 is given with its conserved first and last residue. A D gene is named only where the DNA matches it firmly. Clone size is given for some rows only: seen once, a few or many times, or a class if the clone is expanded.

CASSQDTYLNTEAFF	TGTGCCAGCAGCCAGGACACCTATTTGAACACTGAAGCTTTCTTT	TRBV3-1/TRBV3-2	TRBJ1-1	-	15	-
CSVEIGYTF	TGCAGCGTTGAAATAGGCTACACCTTC	TRBV29-1	TRBJ1-2	-	9	-
CASSPMAGQGATGELFF	TGTGCCAGCAGTCCAATGGCGGGACAGGGGGCAACCGGGGAGCTGTTTTTT	TRBV25-1	TRBJ2-2	TRBD1	17	-
CAISIGLADTIYNEQFF	TGTGCCATCAGTATTGGACTAGCGGATACGATTTACAATGAGCAGTTCTTC	TRBV10-3	TRBJ2-1	TRBD2	17	-
CASNLRGSGDTEAFF	TGTGCCAGCAATCTAAGGGGCAGCGGGGACACTGAAGCTTTCTTT	TRBV7-9	TRBJ1-1	-	15	few
CASSIGQNNQPQHF	TGTGCCAGTAGTATAGGGCAGAACAATCAGCCCCAGCATTTT	TRBV19	TRBJ1-5	-	14	-
CASSPSGRISYEQYF	TGTGCCAGCAGCCCCTCCGGGAGGATCTCCTACGAGCAGTACTTC	TRBV5-6	TRBJ2-7	TRBD2	15	once
CSATTDYGYTF	TGCAGTGCTACGACAGACTATGGCTACACCTTC	TRBV20-1	TRBJ1-2	-	11	few
CASSFDTEAFF	TGTGCCAGCAGCTTCGACACTGAAGCTTTCTTT	TRBV11-1	TRBJ1-1	-	11	-
CASSYTGRADTQYF	TGTGCCAGCAGTTACACAGGGCGGGCAGATACGCAGTATTTT	TRBV6-5	TRBJ2-3	-	14	-
CASSLLRAGGHNEQFF	TGTGCCAGCAGCTTATTAAGGGCAGGGGGGCACAATGAGCAGTTCTTC	TRBV7-2	TRBJ2-1	-	16	-
CASSQDLAGEGYTF	TGTGCCAGCAGCCAGGACCTTGCAGGGGAAGGCTACACCTTC	TRBV3-1/TRBV3-2	TRBJ1-2	-	14	-
CASSGEGGNTEAFF	TGTGCCAGCAGTGGGGAGGGGGGGAACACTGAAGCTTTCTTT	TRBV28	TRBJ1-1	-	14	-
CASRDSNTGELFF	TGCGCCAGCAGGGACAGCAACACCGGGGAGCTGTTTTTT	TRBV10-1	TRBJ2-2	-	13	few
CASSRRDSDYEQYF	TGTGCCAGCAGCCGCCGGGACAGTGACTACGAGCAGTACTTC	TRBV5-8	TRBJ2-7	TRBD1	14	-
CASSPVQGSHEQYF	TGTGCCAGCTCACCGGTTCAGGGGTCCCACGAGCAGTACTTC	TRBV18	TRBJ2-7	-	14	-
CASSLQQGTYEQYF	TGTGCCAGCAGCTTACAACAGGGGACCTACGAGCAGTACTTC	TRBV7-2	TRBJ2-7	TRBD1	14	-
CASSWSRVGGYTF	TGTGCCAGCAGTTGGAGCAGGGTGGGCGGCTACACCTTC	TRBV28	TRBJ1-2	-	13	-
CATSRFSGTANEKLFF	TGTGCCACCAGCAGATTTTCCGGGACAGCGAATGAAAAACTGTTTTTT	TRBV15	TRBJ1-4	TRBD1	16	-
CATSRDASVNGELFF	TGTGCCACCAGCAGAGATGCTAGCGTGAACGGGGAGCTGTTTTTT	TRBV15	TRBJ2-2	-	15	-
CASSSAGTGAEQYF	TGTGCCAGCAGCTCAGCCGGGACAGGGGCCGAGCAGTACTTC	TRBV7-2	TRBJ2-7	TRBD1	14	-
CASRPTSGGVNEQFF	TGTGCCAGCAGGCCGACTAGCGGGGGGGTAAATGAGCAGTTCTTC	TRBV4-2	TRBJ2-1	TRBD2	15	-
CASSLQGNTIYF	TGCGCCAGCAGCTTACAAGGAAACACCATATATTTT	TRBV5-1	TRBJ1-3	-	12	-
CASSDSGGGRSSYEQYF	TGTGCCAGCAGTGACAGCGGGGGCGGTCGAAGCTCCTACGAGCAGTACTTC	TRBV2	TRBJ2-7	TRBD2	17	-
CASSLRNTEAFF	TGTGCCAGCAGTCTCAGAAACACTGAAGCTTTCTTT	TRBV6-1	TRBJ1-1	-	12	-
CASSLTSVRTDTQYF	TGTGCCAGCAGCCTTACTAGCGTCCGCACAGATACGCAGTATTTT	TRBV7-9	TRBJ2-3	TRBD2	15	once
CASSEGGRQYGYTF	TGTGCCAGCAGTGAAGGGGGGCGTCAGTATGGCTACACCTTC	TRBV6-1	TRBJ1-2	-	14	-
CSVEPSGSGTQYF	TGCAGCGTTGAACCTAGCGGGAGCGGTACGCAGTATTTT	TRBV29-1	TRBJ2-3	TRBD2	13	-
CASSSQPGGNTGELFF	TGTGCCAGCAGCTCCCAGCCAGGGGGGAACACCGGGGAGCTGTTTTTT	TRBV7-3	TRBJ2-2	TRBD1	16	-
CASSATGVDSPLHF	TGTGCCAGTAGTGCGACAGGGGTTGATTCACCCCTCCACTTT	TRBV19	TRBJ1-6	TRBD1	14	-
CASSSLPQGRSSYNSPLHF	TGTGCCAGCAGCTCTTTACCCCAGGGCCGTAGCTCCTATAATTCACCCCTCCACTTT	TRBV7-2	TRBJ1-6	-	19	-
CASSLLGTGGGYTEAFF	TGTGCCAGCAGTTTATTGGGGACAGGGGGCGGTTACACTGAAGCTTTCTTT	TRBV27	TRBJ1-1	TRBD1	17	-
CASREAGVRSYEQYF	TGTGCCAGCAGAGAAGCGGGAGTTCGTTCGTACGAGCAGTACTTC	TRBV2	TRBJ2-7	TRBD2	15	-
CASRWGTANEKLFF	TGTGCCAGCAGATGGGGGACAGCAAATGAAAAACTGTTTTTT	TRBV2	TRBJ1-4	TRBD1	14	once
CASSPGQDYGYTF	TGTGCCAGCAGCCCTGGACAAGACTATGGCTACACCTTC	TRBV5-4	TRBJ1-2	-	13	once
CASSRGASGYTF	TGTGCCAGCAGCCGGGGAGCAAGCGGCTACACCTTC	TRBV28	TRBJ1-2	-	12	few
CATSAGLYGYTF	TGTGCCACCAGTGCAGGGCTATATGGCTACACCTTC	TRBV24-1	TRBJ1-2	-	12	-
CASSLLDEQFF	TGTGCCAGCAGCCTACTTGATGAGCAGTTCTTC	TRBV3-1/TRBV3-2	TRBJ2-1	-	11	once
CASSQLAGDSYEQYF	TGTGCCAGCTCACAGCTAGCGGGGGACTCCTACGAGCAGTACTTC	TRBV18	TRBJ2-7	TRBD2	15	-
CASSLTTGVYEQYF	TGCGCCAGCAGCTTGACCACAGGAGTTTACGAGCAGTACTTC	TRBV5-1	TRBJ2-7	-	14	-
CASSDERGGNQPQHF	TGTGCCAGCAGTGACGAAAGGGGTGGCAATCAGCCCCAGCATTTT	TRBV28	TRBJ1-5	-	15	-
CASSLIQPNSPLHF	TGTGCCAGCAGTTTAATACAGCCGAATTCACCCCTCCACTTT	TRBV28	TRBJ1-6	-	14	-
CASTRGGQGGTEAFF	TGTGCCAGCACCAGAGGAGGACAGGGAGGGACTGAAGCTTTCTTT	TRBV6-5	TRBJ1-1	TRBD1	15	-
CASSLQSYGYTF	TGTGCCAGCAGTTTACAATCCTATGGCTACACCTTC	TRBV12-3/TRBV12-4	TRBJ1-2	-	12	-
CASSAQPGLASTEQYF	TGTGCCAGCAGCGCTCAGCCGGGACTAGCATCTACCGAGCAGTACTTC	TRBV9	TRBJ2-7	TRBD2	16	-
CASSLLADQGFISEAFF	TGTGCCAGCAGCTTATTGGCGGACCAGGGTTTTATTTCTGAAGCTTTCTTT	TRBV7-6	TRBJ1-1	-	17	-
CASHTGSGNTEAFF	TGTGCCAGTCATACGGGGTCGGGGAACACTGAAGCTTTCTTT	TRBV6-5	TRBJ1-1	-	14	once
CASSLVGAEAFF	TGTGCCAGCAGTTTGGTGGGCGCTGAAGCTTTCTTT	TRBV28	TRBJ1-1	-	12	once
CASSMQTGRDTEAFF	TGTGCCAGTAGTATGCAGACAGGGCGGGACACTGAAGCTTTCTTT	TRBV19	TRBJ1-1	TRBD1	15	-
CASSQAGGPHEQFF	TGTGCCAGCAGTCAAGCGGGAGGGCCCCATGAGCAGTTCTTC	TRBV6-1	TRBJ2-1	TRBD2	14	-
CATEPRVGYGYTF	TGTGCCACCGAGCCCAGGGTGGGCTATGGCTACACCTTC	TRBV10-3	TRBJ1-2	-	13	-
CASSSIGAGGNQPQHF	TGTGCCAGCAGTTCGATAGGGGCGGGGGGCAATCAGCCCCAGCATTTT	TRBV28	TRBJ1-5	-	16	-
CAGSGGSDTQYF	TGTGCCGGGAGCGGGGGGTCAGATACGCAGTATTTT	TRBV28	TRBJ2-3	TRBD2	12	-
CSVGTGTYEQYF	TGCAGCGTTGGGACAGGAACCTACGAGCAGTACTTC	TRBV29-1	TRBJ2-7	TRBD1	12	-
CASSEEFLGGRMNTEAFF	TGTGCCAGCAGTGAAGAATTTTTGGGAGGGCGGATGAACACTGAAGCTTTCTTT	TRBV6-1	TRBJ1-1	-	18	few